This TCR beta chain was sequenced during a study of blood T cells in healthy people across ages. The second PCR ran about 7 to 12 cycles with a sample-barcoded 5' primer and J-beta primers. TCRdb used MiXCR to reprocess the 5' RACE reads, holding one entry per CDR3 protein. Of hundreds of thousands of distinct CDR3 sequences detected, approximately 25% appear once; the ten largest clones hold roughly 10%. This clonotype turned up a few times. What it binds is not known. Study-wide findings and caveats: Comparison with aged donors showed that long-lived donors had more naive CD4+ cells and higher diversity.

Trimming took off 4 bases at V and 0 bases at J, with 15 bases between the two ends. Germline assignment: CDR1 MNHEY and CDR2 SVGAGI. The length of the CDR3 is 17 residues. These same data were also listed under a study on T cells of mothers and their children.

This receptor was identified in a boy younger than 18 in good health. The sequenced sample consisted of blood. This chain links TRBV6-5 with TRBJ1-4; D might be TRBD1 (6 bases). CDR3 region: CASSLTGSLATNEKLFF. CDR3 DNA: TGTGCCAGCAGTTTAACAGGGTCACTAGCAACTAATGAAAAACTGTTTTTT.